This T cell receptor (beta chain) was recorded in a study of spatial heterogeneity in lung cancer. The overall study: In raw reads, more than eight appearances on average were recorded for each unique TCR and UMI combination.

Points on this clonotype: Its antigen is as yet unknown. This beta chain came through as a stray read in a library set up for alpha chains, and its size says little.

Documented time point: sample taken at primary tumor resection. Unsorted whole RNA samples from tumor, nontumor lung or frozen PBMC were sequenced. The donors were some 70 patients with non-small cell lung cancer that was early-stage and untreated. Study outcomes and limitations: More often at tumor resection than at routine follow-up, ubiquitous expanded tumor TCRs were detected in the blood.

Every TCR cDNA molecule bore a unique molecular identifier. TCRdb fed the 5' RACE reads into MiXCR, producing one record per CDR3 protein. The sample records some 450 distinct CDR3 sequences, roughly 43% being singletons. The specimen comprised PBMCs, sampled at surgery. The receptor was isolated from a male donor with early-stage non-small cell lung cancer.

CDR3 protein: CASSMVAGGRPYEQYF. CDR3 nucleotides: TGTGCCAGTAGTATGGTAGCGGGGGGTCGACCCTACGAGCAGTACTTC. The chain combines TRBV19 with TRBJ2-7, with 10 bases fitting TRBD2. Trimming at V came to 3 bases and at J to 2 bases, leaving 7 bases not matched to a gene. The CDR3 consists of 16 residues. CDR1 LNHDA and CDR2 SQIVND come from the germline V gene (reference sequence).